A selection of T cell receptor beta chains follows, all from one sample in a study of metastatic and nonmetastatic thyroid tumors. TCRdb used MiXCR to call clones anew from the PCR reads. The sample has some 11,000 clones, more than 25% seen once; the top ten hold about a sixth. The sequenced sample was tumor tissue. These receptors originate from a female donor with papillary thyroid cancer or a benign thyroid nodule (not recorded which). Some clones in this sample may be carry-over from other donors' samples. Each CDR3 is given with its conserved first and last residue. Fields, in order: V gene, CDR3 protein.

V: TRBV20-1
CDR3: CSASPASGRTTDTQYF

V: TRBV3-1
CDR3: CASTLANYGYTF

V: TRBV7-6
CDR3: CASSLGQHNSPLHF

V: TRBV12-3/TRBV12-4
CDR3: CASSSDRQPQHF

V: TRBV6-1
CDR3: CASRSHMGSYEQYF

V: TRBV27
CDR3: CASSWGGNRRNEQYF

V: TRBV28
CDR3: CASGFVPEAFF

V: TRBV2
CDR3: CASSEIGGEQYF

V: TRBV5-1
CDR3: CASSSGRQGYYEQYF

V: TRBV30
CDR3: CACNQVGPRGAFF

V: TRBV6-1
CDR3: CASSDQGALGYTF

V: TRBV11-2
CDR3: CASSLRRTGTGRQFF

V: TRBV3-1
CDR3: CASSQDQGLYGYTF

V: TRBV30
CDR3: CACPVGINGEAFF

V: TRBV27
CDR3: CASSLLENTEAFF

V: TRBV2
CDR3: CASRSGAYYGYTF

V: TRBV20-1
CDR3: CSATRLAGGTYNEQFF

V: TRBV4-2
CDR3: CASSQESQETQYF

V: TRBV3-1
CDR3: CASSQGTVWRNNSPLHF

V: TRBV6-1
CDR3: CASSPSGSSYNEQFF

V: TRBV7-2
CDR3: CASSLGLAGYNEQFF

V: TRBV6-2/TRBV6-3
CDR3: CASSYWLAETYEQYF

V: TRBV7-9
CDR3: CASSLEAGELFF

V: TRBV18
CDR3: CASSPATREQYF

V: TRBV27
CDR3: CASSLIGPVKPSYEQYF

V: TRBV30
CDR3: CAWSGPGPLGYF

V: TRBV20-1
CDR3: CSARDLTGENYGYTF

V: TRBV5-1
CDR3: CASSLIGQGFPNEQFF

V: TRBV20-1
CDR3: CSARDRFGISDTQYF

V: TRBV7-2
CDR3: CASSSDTIGTEAFF

V: TRBV27
CDR3: CASNSATSGDNEQFF

V: TRBV5-6
CDR3: CASSSAGQTNSYGYTF

V: TRBV4-1
CDR3: CASSQDPNRERNSPLHF

V: TRBV6-2/TRBV6-3
CDR3: CASRPAGQHEKLFF

V: TRBV12-3/TRBV12-4
CDR3: CASSLGGGDPPAF

V: TRBV6-5
CDR3: CASSYGHSNEKLFF

V: TRBV30
CDR3: CAWSAARKTQYF

V: TRBV7-2
CDR3: CASSLLAGDWETQYF